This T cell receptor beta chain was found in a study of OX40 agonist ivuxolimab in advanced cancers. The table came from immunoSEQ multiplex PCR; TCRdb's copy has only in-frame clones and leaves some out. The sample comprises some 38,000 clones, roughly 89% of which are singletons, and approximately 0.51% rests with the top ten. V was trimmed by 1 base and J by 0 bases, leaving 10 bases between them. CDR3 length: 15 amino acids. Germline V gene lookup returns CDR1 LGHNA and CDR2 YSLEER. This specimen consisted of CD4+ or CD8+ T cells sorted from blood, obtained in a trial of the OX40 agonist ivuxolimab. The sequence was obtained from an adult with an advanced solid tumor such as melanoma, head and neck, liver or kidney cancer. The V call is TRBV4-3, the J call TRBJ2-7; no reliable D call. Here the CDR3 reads CASSQGVTSSYEQYF. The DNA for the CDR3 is TGCGCCAGCAGCCAAGGCGTCACAAGCTCCTACGAGCAGTACTTC.